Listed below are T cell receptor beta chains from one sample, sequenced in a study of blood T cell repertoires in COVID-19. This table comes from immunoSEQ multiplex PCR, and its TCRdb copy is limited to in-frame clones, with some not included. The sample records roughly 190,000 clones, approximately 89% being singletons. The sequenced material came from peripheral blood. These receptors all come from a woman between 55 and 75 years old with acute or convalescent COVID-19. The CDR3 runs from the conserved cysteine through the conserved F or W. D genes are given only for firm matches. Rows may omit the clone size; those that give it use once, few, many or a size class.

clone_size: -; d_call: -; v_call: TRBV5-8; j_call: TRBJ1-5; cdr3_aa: CASREGGRINQPQHF; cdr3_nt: TGTGCCAGCAGAGAAGGGGGTAGGATCAATCAGCCCCAGCATTTT
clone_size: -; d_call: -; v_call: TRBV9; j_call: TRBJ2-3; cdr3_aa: CASSPTRGTDTQYF; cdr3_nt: TGTGCCAGCAGCCCGACTCGGGGCACAGATACGCAGTATTTT
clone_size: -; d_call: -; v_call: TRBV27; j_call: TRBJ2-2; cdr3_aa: CASSLGLSYTGELFF; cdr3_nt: TGTGCCAGCAGCCTGGGTCTTAGCTACACCGGGGAGCTGTTTTTT
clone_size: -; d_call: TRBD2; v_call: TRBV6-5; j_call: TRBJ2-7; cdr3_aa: CASRRASGVSYEQYF; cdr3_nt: TGTGCCAGCAGAAGGGCTAGCGGGGTCTCCTACGAGCAGTACTTC
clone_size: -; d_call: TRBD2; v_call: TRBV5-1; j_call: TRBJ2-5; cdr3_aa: CASRTSGSSETQYF; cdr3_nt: TGCGCCAGCCGAACTAGCGGGAGTTCGGAGACCCAGTACTTC
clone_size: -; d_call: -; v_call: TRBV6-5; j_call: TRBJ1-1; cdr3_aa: CASSTRTGSPTEAFF; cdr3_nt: TGTGCCAGCAGTACTCGAACAGGGTCCCCCACTGAAGCTTTCTTT
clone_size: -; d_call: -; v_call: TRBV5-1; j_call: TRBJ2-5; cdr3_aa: CASSLGGVQETQYF; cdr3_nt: TGCGCCAGCAGCTTGGGGGGCGTCCAAGAGACCCAGTACTTC
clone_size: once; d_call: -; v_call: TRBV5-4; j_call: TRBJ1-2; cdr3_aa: CASSLGPRHTF; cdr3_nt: TGTGCCAGCAGCCTGGGGCCCCGTCACACCTTC
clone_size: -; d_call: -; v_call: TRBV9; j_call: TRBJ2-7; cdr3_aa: CASSVGQGSPYEQYF; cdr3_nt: TGTGCCAGCAGCGTAGGGCAGGGCTCACCCTACGAGCAGTACTTC
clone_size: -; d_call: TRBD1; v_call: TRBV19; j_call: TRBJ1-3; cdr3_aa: CASSTGVAGNTIYF; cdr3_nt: TGTGCCAGTAGCACAGGGGTGGCTGGAAACACCATATATTTT
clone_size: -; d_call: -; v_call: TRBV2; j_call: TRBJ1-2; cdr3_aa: CASRETAGYTF; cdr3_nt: TGTGCCAGCAGGGAGACAGCTGGCTACACCTTC
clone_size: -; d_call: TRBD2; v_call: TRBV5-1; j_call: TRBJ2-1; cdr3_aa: CASSPAGAGNEQFF; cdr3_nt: TGCGCCAGCAGCCCAGCGGGAGCTGGGAATGAGCAGTTCTTC
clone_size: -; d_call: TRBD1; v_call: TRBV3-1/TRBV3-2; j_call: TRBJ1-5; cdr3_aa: CASSHAGTGIQPQHF; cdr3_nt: TGTGCCAGCAGCCATGCCGGGACAGGGATACAGCCCCAGCATTTT
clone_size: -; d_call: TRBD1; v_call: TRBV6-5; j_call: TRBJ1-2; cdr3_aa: CASSRTGTAEYGYTF; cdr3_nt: TGTGCCAGCAGTAGGACCGGGACAGCGGAGTATGGCTACACCTTC
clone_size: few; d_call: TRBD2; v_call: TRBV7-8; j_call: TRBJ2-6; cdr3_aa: CASSSTAGVSGANVLTF; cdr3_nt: TGTGCCAGCAGCTCGACAGCGGGAGTTTCTGGGGCCAACGTCCTGACTTTC
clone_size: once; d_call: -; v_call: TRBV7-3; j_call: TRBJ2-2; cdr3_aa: CASSLQGTRGAGELFF; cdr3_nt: TGTGCCAGCAGCTTACAGGGGACGAGGGGCGCCGGGGAGCTGTTTTTT
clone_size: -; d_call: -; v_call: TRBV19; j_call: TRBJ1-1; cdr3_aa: CASRLYGGGLNTEAFF; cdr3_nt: TGTGCCAGTAGACTCTATGGGGGCGGACTGAACACTGAAGCTTTCTTT
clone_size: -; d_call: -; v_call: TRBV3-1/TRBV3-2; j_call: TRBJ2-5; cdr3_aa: CASSRQNRLQETQYF; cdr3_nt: TGTGCCAGCAGCCGGCAGAACAGGCTCCAAGAGACCCAGTACTTC
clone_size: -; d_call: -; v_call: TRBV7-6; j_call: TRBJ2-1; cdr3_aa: CASSWTYNEQFF; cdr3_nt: TGTGCCAGCAGCTGGACTTACAATGAGCAGTTCTTC
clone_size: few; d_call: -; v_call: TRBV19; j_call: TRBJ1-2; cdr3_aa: CASRREVGNYGYTF; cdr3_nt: TGTGCCAGTAGAAGGGAGGTCGGTAACTATGGCTACACCTTC
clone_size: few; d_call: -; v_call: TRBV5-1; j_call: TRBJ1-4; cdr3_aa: CASSLTGTNEKLFF; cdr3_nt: TGCGCCAGCAGCTTGACAGGGACTAATGAAAAACTGTTTTTT
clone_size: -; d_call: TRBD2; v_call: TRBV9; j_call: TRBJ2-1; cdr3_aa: CASSVASGSGLYNEQFF; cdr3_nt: TGTGCCAGCAGCGTAGCTAGCGGGAGTGGGCTTTACAATGAGCAGTTCTTC
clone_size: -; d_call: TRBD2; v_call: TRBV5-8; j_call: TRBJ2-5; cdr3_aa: CASSLGQRGVKAQYF; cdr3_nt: TGTGCCAGCAGCTTGGGGCAGCGGGGAGTGAAGGCCCAGTACTTC
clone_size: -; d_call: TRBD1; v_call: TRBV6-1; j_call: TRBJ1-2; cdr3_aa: CASSESGQGISGYTF; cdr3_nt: TGTGCCAGCAGTGAAAGTGGACAGGGGATCAGTGGCTACACCTTC
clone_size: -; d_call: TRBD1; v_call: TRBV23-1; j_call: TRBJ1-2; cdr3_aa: CASISTGRNYGYTF; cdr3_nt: TGCGCCAGCATTTCGACAGGGAGGAACTATGGCTACACCTTC
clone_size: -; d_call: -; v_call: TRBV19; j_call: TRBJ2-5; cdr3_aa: CASSIGAVQETQYF; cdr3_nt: TGTGCCAGTAGTATTGGTGCGGTTCAAGAGACCCAGTACTTC
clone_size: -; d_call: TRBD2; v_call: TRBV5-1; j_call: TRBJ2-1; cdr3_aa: CASSLGGGLAGTSSYNEQFF; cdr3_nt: TGCGCCAGCAGCTTAGGGGGAGGACTAGCGGGGACAAGCTCCTACAATGAGCAGTTCTTC
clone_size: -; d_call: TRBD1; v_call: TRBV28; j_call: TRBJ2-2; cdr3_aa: CASSPIGQGAIGELFF; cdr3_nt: TGTGCCAGCAGTCCGATCGGGCAGGGGGCGATCGGGGAGCTGTTTTTT
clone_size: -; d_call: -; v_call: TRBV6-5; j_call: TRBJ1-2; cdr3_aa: CANKRQEHYGYTF; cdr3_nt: TGTGCCAACAAAAGACAGGAGCACTATGGCTACACCTTC
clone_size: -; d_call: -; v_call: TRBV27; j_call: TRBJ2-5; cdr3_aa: CASSLRRQNFQETQYF; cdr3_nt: TGTGCCAGCAGTTTACGAAGACAGAACTTCCAAGAGACCCAGTACTTC
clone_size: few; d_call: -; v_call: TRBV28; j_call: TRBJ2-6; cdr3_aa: CASSSSGRALGANVLTF; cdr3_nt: TGTGCCAGCAGTTCCTCCGGCAGGGCTCTTGGGGCCAACGTCCTGACTTTC
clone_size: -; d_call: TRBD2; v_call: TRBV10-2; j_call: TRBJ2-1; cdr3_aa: CASSDPKALAGHSYNEQFF; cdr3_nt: TGCGCCAGCAGTGACCCCAAGGCTCTAGCGGGACACTCCTACAATGAGCAGTTCTTC
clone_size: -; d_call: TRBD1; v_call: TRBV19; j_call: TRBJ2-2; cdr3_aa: CASSMITGGIRELFF; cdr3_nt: TGTGCCAGTAGTATGATAACAGGGGGCATCCGGGAGCTGTTTTTT